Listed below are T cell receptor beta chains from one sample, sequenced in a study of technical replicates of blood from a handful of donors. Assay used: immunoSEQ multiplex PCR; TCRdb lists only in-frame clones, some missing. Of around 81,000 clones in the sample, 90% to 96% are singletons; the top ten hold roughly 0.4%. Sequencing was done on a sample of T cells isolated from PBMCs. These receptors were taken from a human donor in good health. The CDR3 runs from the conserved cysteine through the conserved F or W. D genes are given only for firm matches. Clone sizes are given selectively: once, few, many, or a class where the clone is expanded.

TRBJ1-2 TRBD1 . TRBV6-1 CASSEGTGASVNYGYTF TGTGCCAGCAGTGAAGGGACAGGAGCATCCGTTAACTATGGCTACACCTTC
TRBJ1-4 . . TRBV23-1 CAPGGLGEKLFF TGCGCCCCCGGAGGCTTGGGGGAAAAACTGTTTTTT
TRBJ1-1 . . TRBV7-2 CASSPEPGSEAFF TGTGCCAGCAGCCCAGAGCCAGGATCTGAAGCTTTCTTT
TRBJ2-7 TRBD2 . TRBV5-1 CASSSSPSLAGGPNYEQYF TGCGCCAGCAGCTCCTCCCCTTCATTAGCGGGAGGGCCGAATTACGAGCAGTACTTC
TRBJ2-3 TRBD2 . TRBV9 CASSGTWTSGRGTQYF TGTGCCAGCAGCGGGACCTGGACTAGCGGGAGAGGAACGCAGTATTTT
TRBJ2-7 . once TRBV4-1 CASSATEAHGYEQYF TGCGCCAGCAGCGCAACCGAAGCCCATGGCTACGAGCAGTACTTC
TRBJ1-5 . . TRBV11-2 CASSLGGSNQPQHF TGTGCCAGCAGCTTAGGAGGGAGCAATCAGCCCCAGCATTTT
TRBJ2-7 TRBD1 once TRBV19 CASSRGTGISYEQYF TGTGCCAGTAGTAGAGGGACAGGGATAAGCTACGAGCAGTACTTC
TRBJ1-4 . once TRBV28 CASSWRPETVFNEKLFF TGTGCCAGCAGTTGGAGACCAGAGACAGTCTTTAATGAAAAACTGTTTTTT
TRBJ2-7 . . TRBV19 CASSIAASYEQYF TGTGCCAGTAGTATCGCCGCTAGCTACGAGCAGTACTTC
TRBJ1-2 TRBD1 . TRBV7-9 CASSGGTGEFYYGYTF TGTGCCAGCAGCGGCGGGACAGGGGAATTTTACTATGGCTACACCTTC
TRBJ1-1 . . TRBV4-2 CASSPSGQGNTEAFF TGTGCCAGCAGCCCCTCGGGTCAGGGGAACACTGAAGCTTTCTTT
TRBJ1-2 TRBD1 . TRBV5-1 CASSLGGTGNYGYTF TGCGCCAGCAGCTTGGGAGGGACAGGGAACTATGGCTACACCTTC
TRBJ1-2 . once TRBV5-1 CASSLGQVGGYTF TGCGCCAGCAGCTTGGGACAGGTTGGCGGCTACACCTTC
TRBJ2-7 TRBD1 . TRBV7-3 CASSPGTGGAYEQYF TGTGCCAGCAGCCCCGGGACAGGGGGGGCCTACGAGCAGTACTTC
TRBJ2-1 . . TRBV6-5 CASSYSNYNEQFF TGTGCCAGCAGTTACTCCAACTACAATGAGCAGTTCTTC
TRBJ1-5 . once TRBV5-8 CASSLVGRGYQPQHF TGTGCCAGCAGCTTGGTAGGGAGGGGTTATCAGCCCCAGCATTTT
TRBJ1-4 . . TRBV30 CAWSVSQGKEKLFF TGTGCCTGGAGTGTATCCCAGGGGAAGGAAAAACTGTTTTTT
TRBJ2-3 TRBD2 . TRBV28 CASRTSGKSDTQYF TGTGCCAGCAGGACTAGCGGGAAGTCAGATACGCAGTATTTT
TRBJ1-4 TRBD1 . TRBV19 CASSKTGSEKLFF TGTGCCAGTAGTAAGACAGGGAGTGAAAAACTGTTTTTT
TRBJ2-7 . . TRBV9 CASSVQGLGYEQYF TGTGCCAGCAGCGTCCAGGGTCTGGGGTACGAGCAGTACTTC
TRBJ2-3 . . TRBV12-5 CASGLELYTDTQYF TGTGCTAGTGGTTTGGAGCTCTACACAGATACGCAGTATTTT
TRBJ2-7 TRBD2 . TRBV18 CASSPPSSGISYEQYF TGTGCCAGCTCACCACCGTCTAGCGGGATTTCCTACGAGCAGTACTTC
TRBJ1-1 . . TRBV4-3 CASSQRKEWGLNTEAFF TGCGCCAGCAGCCAACGTAAAGAGTGGGGCCTGAACACTGAAGCTTTCTTT
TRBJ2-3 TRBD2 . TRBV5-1 CASSPGLAGDTQYF TGCGCCAGCAGCCCGGGACTAGCGGGAGATACGCAGTATTTT
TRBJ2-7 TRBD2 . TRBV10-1 CASSEKLAGGEQYF TGCGCCAGCAGTGAGAAGTTAGCGGGAGGCGAGCAGTACTTC
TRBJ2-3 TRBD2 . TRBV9 CASSARGAGVPDTQYF TGTGCCAGCAGCGCACGTGGGGCGGGAGTGCCAGATACGCAGTATTTT
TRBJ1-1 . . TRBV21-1 CASTRQGASISNRNGAFF TGTGCCAGCACCAGACAGGGGGCTTCAATTAGTAACCGTAACGGAGCTTTCTTT
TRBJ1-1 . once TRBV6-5 CASSYSEAEFTEAFF TGTGCCAGCAGTTACTCGGAGGCGGAATTCACTGAAGCTTTCTTT
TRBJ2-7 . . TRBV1 CTSSQKPEREYLEQYF TGCACCAGCAGCCAAAAGCCCGAGCGGGAGTATCTCGAGCAGTACTTC
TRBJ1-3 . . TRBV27 CASSDDSRMGNTIYF TGTGCCAGCAGCGACGACAGCAGGATGGGAAACACCATATATTTT
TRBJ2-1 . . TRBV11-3 CASSSFSVISYNEQFF TGTGCCAGCAGCTCCTTCTCGGTGATCTCCTACAATGAGCAGTTCTTC
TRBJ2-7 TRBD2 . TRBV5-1 CASSFVQREMYEQYF TGCGCCAGCAGCTTCGTACAGCGGGAGATGTACGAGCAGTACTTC
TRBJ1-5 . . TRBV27 CASRGGESNQPQHF TGTGCCAGCAGGGGCGGGGAGAGCAATCAGCCCCAGCATTTT
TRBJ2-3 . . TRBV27 CASMGRGTNTQYF TGTGCCAGCATGGGGCGGGGCACGAATACGCAGTATTTT
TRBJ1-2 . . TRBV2 CASIENPGDGYTF TGTGCCAGCATCGAGAACCCGGGGGATGGCTACACCTTC
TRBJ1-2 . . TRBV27 CASSLGGRSGPYGYTF TGTGCCAGCAGTCTCGGAGGGCGGTCTGGACCCTATGGCTACACCTTC
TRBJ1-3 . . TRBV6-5 CASSYRGLAGNTIYF TGTGCCAGCAGTTACAGGGGGTTGGCTGGAAACACCATATATTTT
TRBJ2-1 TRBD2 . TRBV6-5 CASSYPSGGSYEQFF TGTGCCAGCAGTTACCCTTCGGGGGGGAGTTATGAGCAGTTCTTC
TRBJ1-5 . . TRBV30 CAWTRGAYLSNQPQHF TGTGCCTGGACACGGGGAGCTTACCTTAGCAATCAGCCCCAGCATTTT
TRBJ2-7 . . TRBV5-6 CASSPPSVSYEQYF TGTGCCAGCAGCCCCCCCAGCGTTTCCTACGAGCAGTACTTC
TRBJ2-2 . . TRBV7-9 CASSYGVGGELFF TGTGCCAGCAGCTACGGAGTTGGCGGGGAGCTGTTTTTT
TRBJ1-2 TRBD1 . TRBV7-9 CASSREPTGHGYTF TGTGCCAGCAGCCGCGAACCGACAGGGCACGGCTACACCTTC
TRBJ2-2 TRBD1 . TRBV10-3 CATQGQRNTGELFF TGTGCCACCCAGGGACAGCGGAACACCGGGGAGCTGTTTTTT
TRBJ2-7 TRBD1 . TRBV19 CASSPAPGQYNEQYF TGTGCCAGTAGCCCGGCGCCGGGACAGTATAACGAGCAGTACTTC
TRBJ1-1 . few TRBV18 CASSPVRGTEAFF TGTGCCAGCTCACCAGTCAGGGGCACTGAAGCTTTCTTT
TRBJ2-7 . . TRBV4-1 CASSQVLETYSSYEQYF TGCGCCAGCAGCCAAGTTCTTGAGACTTACTCCTCCTACGAGCAGTACTTC
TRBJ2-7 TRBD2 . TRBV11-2 CASSFTGGRNNEQYF TGTGCCAGCAGCTTTACTGGCGGGAGGAATAACGAGCAGTACTTC
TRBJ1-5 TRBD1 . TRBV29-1 CSVQTGGEGQPQHF TGCAGCGTTCAGACAGGGGGCGAAGGTCAGCCCCAGCATTTT
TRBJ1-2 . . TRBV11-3 CASSPYKDFGGYTF TGTGCCAGCAGCCCCTATAAGGACTTTGGTGGCTACACCTTC
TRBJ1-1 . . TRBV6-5 CASSPGQGEAFF TGTGCCAGCAGCCCCGGTCAGGGTGAGGCTTTCTTT
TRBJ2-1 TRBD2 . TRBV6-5 CASSYSLAGYYNEQFF TGTGCCAGCAGTTATTCCTTAGCGGGATACTACAATGAGCAGTTCTTC
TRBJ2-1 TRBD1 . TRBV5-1 CASSIRTGTEKYNEQFF TGCGCCAGCAGCATCAGGACCGGGACAGAAAAATACAATGAGCAGTTCTTC